Given below is one T cell receptor (beta chain) in context. Its antigen is currently unknown. Clones were read by immunoSEQ multiplex PCR, and TCRdb kept only the in-frame ones, dropping some. The sample contains 1.5 million to 2.5 million clones, about 94% of which appear only once. This specimen belongs to a study of shared clonotypes between healthy human individuals. Study conclusions and caveats: What limited the represented genetic and exposure-history diversity was the small number of donors. When naive CD4 clonotypes were compared across four donors, approximately 5% were shared. Among non-shared clonotypes, generation probabilities were lower than among those shared by all four donors.

Positively selected for CCR7, the CD45RO-negative cells used as naive CD8 cells excluded terminally differentiated effector memory CD45RA+ cells. Trimming removed 4 bases from V and 3 bases from J, with 9 bases in between. Germline V lookup: CDR1 WNHNN, CDR2 SYGVQD (reference sequence). This CDR3 spans 13 amino acids. The sequenced material came from naive CD8+ T cells sorted from blood. The clonotype was recovered from a young man in good health. The gene calls are TRBV10-1 and TRBJ1-1; possibly TRBD1 for D (6 bases). CDR3 nucleotide sequence: TGCGCCAGCAGTGTAACAGGGCACACTGAAGCTTTCTTT. Translated, it gives CASSVTGHTEAFF.